Listed here are 23 T cell receptor beta chains from one sample, sequenced in a study of T cells in Graves' hyperthyroidism and ophthalmopathy. Regions amplified from RNA transcripts were the TCR beta CDR3 regions. Initially, a first-round RT-PCR of the TCR CDR3 employed the HTBI primer set. TCRdb redid the calling of the multiplex PCR reads with MiXCR, one entry per CDR3 protein. The sample yields roughly 500,000 distinct CDR3 sequences, under 60% seen once. The sequenced sample consisted of peripheral blood or thyroid tissue (not recorded which). Receptor source: an adult woman with Graves' disease, either hyperthyroidism or ophthalmopathy (not recorded which).

This clonotype showed up many times. The chain links TRBV6-5 to TRBJ1-6; tentative D call: TRBD1 (5 bases). V lost 0 bases to trimming and J lost 5 bases, with 8 bases between them. This CDR3 contains 15 residues. Germline CDR1 is MNHEY and CDR2 is SVGAGI. The CDR3 coding sequence is TGTGCCAGCAGTTACTCGCAGGGCCATAATTCACCCCTCCACTTT. Amino acids: CASSYSQGHNSPLHF.

V usage is TRBV15 and J usage is TRBJ2-2; D not certain. The CDR3 consists of 13 residues. V was shortened by 5 bases and J by 2 bases, with 6 bases between the two germline ends. Germline CDR1 is LNHNV and CDR2 is YYDKDF (reference sequence). The CDR3 protein is CATSSHNTGELFF. CDR3 nucleotides: TGTGCCACCAGCTCCCACAACACCGGGGAGCTGTTTTTT.

The sample holds many counts of this clonotype. This rearrangement joins TRBV6-1 to TRBJ1-2, with a tentative D call TRBD1 (5 bases). In germline, CDR1 is MNHNS, CDR2 SASEGT. The CDR3 has 13 amino acids. Deletions cut 6 bases from V and 3 bases from J, with 11 bases between. The CDR3, as DNA: TGTGCCAGCAGAGGGGACCGCTACTATGGCTACACCTTC. Translating it yields CASRGDRYYGYTF.

V usage is TRBV7-6 and J usage is TRBJ2-7; perhaps TRBD2 as D (6 bases). The J call may be incorrect, as the DNA end agrees better with TRBJ2-1. The CDR3 contains 16 residues. From germline, CDR1 is SGHVS and CDR2 FNYEAQ. CDR3 DNA: TGTGCCAGCAGCTTAGACGGGACTTACTCCTACAATGAGCAGTTCTTC. This gives the protein CASSLDGTYSYNEQFF.

This clonotype showed up many times. The J gene is TRBJ1-2, the V gene TRBV5-8; D call uncertain. This CDR3 region has 14 residues. V was shortened by 0 bases and J by 6 bases, with 12 bases between the two germline ends. Germline CDR1 SGHTS, CDR2 YDEGEE. CDR3 bases: TGTGCCAGCAGCTTGGAGGGAAGACCCGATGGCTACACCTTC. Protein sequence: CASSLEGRPDGYTF.

This clonotype was recorded only once. The chain combines TRBV7-2 with TRBJ2-5, with TRBD1 matching over 8 bases. The germline CDR1 and CDR2 sequences are SGHTA and FQGNSA. The CDR3 extends over 15 amino acids. V lost 1 base and J lost 4; bases outside the gene matches: 5. CDR3 amino acids: CASSLDRGLGETQYF. CDR3 bases: TGTGCCAGCAGCTTAGACAGGGGGTTAGGAGAGACCCAGTACTTC. Complete variable domain (other parts from reference TRBV7-2 and TRBJ2-5): GAGVSQSPSNKVTEKGKDVELRCDPISGHTALYWYRQSLGQGLEFLIYFQGNSAPDKSGLPSDRFSAERTGGSVSTLTIQRTQQEDSAVYLCASSLDRGLGETQYFGPGTRLLVL.

J is TRBJ1-1 and V is TRBV5-1; 10 bases fit TRBD1. This CDR3 is built from 17 residues. Unmatched junction bases numbered 10, after V lost 2 bases and J lost 3 bases. CDR1 is SGHRS and CDR2 is YFSETQ in the germline V gene. The CDR3 spells CASSLPGQGNVYTEAFF. In DNA form, the CDR3 reads TGCGCCAGCAGCTTACCGGGACAGGGGAATGTGTACACTGAAGCTTTCTTT.

In this sample, this clonotype turned up a few times. The chain has TRBV4-1 and TRBJ2-7; D not certain. Germline assignment: CDR1 MGHRA and CDR2 YSYEKL. The CDR3 loop spans 15 amino acids. Trimming shortened V by 4 bases and J by 3 bases, and 16 bases separated the two germline ends. The CDR3: CASSRAGTLDYEQYF. CDR3 DNA sequence: TGCGCCAGCAGCCGGGCCGGTACCTTAGACTACGAGCAGTACTTC.

To note about this clonotype: Since a much larger clone is just one base distant, this may be a read error. The V gene is TRBV10-3, the J gene TRBJ1-6; D not certain. Per germline, CDR1 ENHRY and CDR2 SYGVKD. This CDR3 has 12 amino acids. This CDR3 reads CASSYSGSPPHF. CDR3 nucleotide sequence: TGTGCCAGCAGTTACTCCGGGTCACCCCCCCACTTT.

In the case of this clonotype: One junction end does not reproduce the germline sequence, and a read error may be involved. The chain uses TRBV9 and TRBJ1-2; TRBD1 might be the D (5 bases). The CDR3 is 12 amino acids. Germline V gives CDR1 SGDLS, CDR2 YYNGEE. The CDR3 region is CASSGDWGELPF. In DNA form, the CDR3 reads TGTGCCAGCAGCGGTGATTGGGGGGAGCTCCCCTTC.

The table lists this clonotype with many counts. CDR3 coding DNA: TGTGCCAGCAGTTCCACTTTGCCGGGACAGGCGAATGAAAAACTGTTTTTT. This translates into CASSSTLPGQANEKLFF. The chain couples TRBV6-1 to TRBJ1-4; TRBD1 matches at 8 bases. V shed 5 bases and J 5 bases; nucleotides not matched to a gene: 13. Germline CDR1 and CDR2: MNHNS and SASEGT. CDR3 size: 17 residues.

The V call is TRBV7-6, the J call TRBJ1-4; 9 bases align to TRBD1. Per germline, CDR1 SGHVS and CDR2 FNYEAQ. This CDR3 comprises 16 residues. V gave up 1 base and J gave up 5 bases; unmatched junction bases: 5. CDR3: CASSLDRGPLNEKLFF. The CDR3 DNA reads TGTGCCAGCAGCTTAGACAGGGGGCCTTTGAATGAAAAACTGTTTTTT. Complete variable domain (other parts from reference TRBV7-6 and TRBJ1-4): GAGVSQSPRYKVTKRGQDVALRCDPISGHVSLYWYRQALGQGPEFLTYFNYEAQQDKSGLPNDRFSAERPEGSISTLTIQRTEQRDSAMYRCASSLDRGPLNEKLFFGSGTQLSVL.

V gene TRBV19 combines with J gene TRBJ1-2, with D maybe TRBD1 (5 bases). The CDR3 has 12 residues. Germline V gene sequence: CDR1 LNHDA, CDR2 SQIVND (reference sequence). V was pared by 10 bases and J by 6 bases, with 15 bases between. The DNA for the CDR3 is TGTGCCACGGCCGGGCGGGACGATGGCTACACCTTC. Encoded protein: CATAGRDDGYTF.

V and J are TRBV7-2 and TRBJ2-1, with D perhaps TRBD2 (6 bases). The germline gives CDR1 SGHTA, CDR2 FQGNSA. V was clipped by 1 base and J by 11 bases, with 24 bases between them. The CDR3 runs 17 residues. The CDR3 bases are TGTGCCAGCAGCTTAGTTAGCGGATCAAACATCCTGGAAAAGCAGTTCTTC. This encodes CASSLVSGSNILEKQFF.

This clonotype has only one observation. This chain joins TRBV7-9 and TRBJ2-7, with D perhaps TRBD1 (6 bases). Per germline, CDR1 SEHNR and CDR2 FQNEAQ (reference sequence). Trimming left V 5 bases short and J 1 base short, with 15 bases between. This CDR3 region has 15 residues. CDR3 DNA: TGTGCCAGCAGCCCATCTGACAGGCGATCCTACGAGCAGTACTTC. This gives the protein CASSPSDRRSYEQYF.

Written as DNA, the CDR3 is TGTGCCATCAGTGACGGCCTAGGATCCTACGAGCAGTACTTC. Translating it yields CAISDGLGSYEQYF. V and J are TRBV10-3 and TRBJ2-7; D is uncertain. V was cut by 3 bases and J by 1 base, with 10 bases left in between. Per the germline V gene, CDR1 is ENHRY and CDR2 is SYGVKD. The CDR3 is made up of 14 amino acids.

The rearrangement uses TRBV6-1 and TRBJ2-2; TRBD2 matches 9 bases. CDR1 and CDR2 (germline): MNHNS, SASEGT. J gave up 1 base and V 4 bases, and 7 bases lay outside the gene matches. CDR3 length equals 17 residues. The CDR3 nucleotides are TGTGCCAGCAGTGTAAGACTAGCGGATTTGAACACCGGGGAGCTGTTTTTT. This gives the protein CASSVRLADLNTGELFF.

Ten or more counts support this clonotype. V is TRBV2 and J is TRBJ1-6, with 7 bases lining up with TRBD1. V shed 9 bases, J shed 7 bases, and the junction held 6 bases outside the gene matches. Germline values: CDR1 SNHLY, CDR2 FYNNEI. The CDR3 covers 13 residues. The CDR3 DNA reads as TGTGCCAGACGGGACAGTTCAAATTCACCCCTCCACTTT. Its translation is CARRDSSNSPLHF.

In this sample, this clonotype turned up once. The chain has TRBV10-3 and TRBJ1-5; the D is unclear. The CDR3 length is 16 residues. Per the germline V gene, CDR1 is ENHRY and CDR2 is SYGVKD. V lost 6 bases, J lost 0 bases, and 15 bases lay in between. The CDR3 loop reads CAIRGGQGDSNQPQHF. The CDR3 DNA follows: TGTGCCATCAGGGGAGGTCAAGGAGATAGCAATCAGCCCCAGCATTTT.

In this sample, this clonotype turned up once. This may arise from a read error, as a much more abundant clone is one base away. The chain has TRBV12-3 or TRBV12-4 and TRBJ2-7, with 10 bases that match TRBD1. The CDR3 consists of 14 residues. Unmatched junction bases numbered 7, after V lost 5 bases and J lost 6 bases. CDR3 loop: CASSPGTGDSEQYF. CDR3 DNA sequence: TGTGCCAGCAGTCCAGGGACAGGGGATTCCGAGCAGTACTTC.

J is TRBJ2-1 and V is TRBV2; 7 bases agree with TRBD2. The CDR3 spans 14 residues. The V gene's germline CDR1 is SNHLY and CDR2 FYNNEI. V trimming: 0 bases; J trimming: 7 bases; junction bases outside the gene matches: 3. The CDR3: CASSEARRENEQFF. The CDR3 DNA follows: TGTGCCAGCAGTGAAGCGCGGCGGGAGAATGAGCAGTTCTTC.

This clonotype was observed many times. The V call is TRBV6-1, the J call TRBJ1-5, with D maybe TRBD1 (6 bases). This CDR3 has 16 residues. Germline CDR1 reads MNHNS; CDR2 reads SASEGT. V shed 2 bases and J shed 0 bases, with 11 bases lying between them. CDR3 in amino acids: CASSEKAGASNQPQHF. Here the CDR3 DNA reads TGTGCCAGCAGTGAAAAGGCAGGGGCTAGCAATCAGCCCCAGCATTTT.

This clonotype was seen repeatedly, ten times or more. The chain recombines TRBV20-1 with TRBJ2-5; 7 bases are shared with TRBD2. This CDR3 spans 15 amino acids. Germline lookup yields CDR1 DFQATT and CDR2 SNEGSKA (reference sequence). After removal of 3 bases from V and 0 bases from J, the junction contained 7 bases not matched to a gene. The DNA of the CDR3 is TGCAGTGCTAGGACTAGCCGGTTTTACCAAGAGACCCAGTACTTC. Translated: CSARTSRFYQETQYF.